This T cell receptor (beta chain) appears in the sequencing data of a study of human T cells and chemical hapten exposure (dated by TCRdb to the early 2020s). Looking at the study overall: For sensitization, 2% DPC in acetone was applied to an approximately 2 cm by approximately 2 cm area of upper inner arm skin. Throughout the roughly 25-week study period, patients were also given weekly therapeutic DPC doses on the scalp. Patch testing was done on the upper back using Finn chambers containing 0.01% DPC, and results were scored after 6 days according to International Contact Dermatitis Research Group standards. Alopecia areata with under or over 50% scalp involvement, alopecia totalis and alopecia universalis were represented in the patient cohort, which was mostly female. Libraries were pooled for sequencing, and variation in per-sample TCR yields was attributed mainly to small differences in library volumes within the pool. The study tracked peripheral blood TCR repertoire changes in vivo during primary and secondary sensitization to the hapten diphenylcyclopropenone (DPC) in alopecia patients. Blood was sampled from patients pre-sensitization (week 0) and at 2, 6 and about 24 weeks after DPC sensitization. For TCR sequencing, blood came from 25 to 35 alopecia patients at anywhere from one to four time points (pre-sensitization, 2, 6 and 24 weeks). What the study reported, not specific to this receptor: All patients had alopecia, a presumed autoimmune disease, so their immune response might differ from that of healthy individuals. A positive correlation was found between the number of PT1 expanded TCRs and patch test score, with significance reached at thresholds 8, 16 and 32 but not 4. No change with DPC sensitization was found in the number of TCRs above 1 in 1000 frequency, and no evidence of global repertoire structure alterations was found. After repeated subsampling, changes were observed in the strength of the expansion versus patch-test correlation and in the threshold at which the correlation became significant. Expanded TCRs formed significantly more large CDR3 similarity clusters than pre-sensitization or healthy control sets, consistent with antigen-driven responses.

The intended sense of this specimen's time point label: pre-sensitization, week 0. This specimen's treatment or condition label, interpreted: therapeutic diphenylcyclopropenone sensitization with weekly scalp DPC. At each patch-test visit, blood was drawn before the patch test was applied. Patients were considered eligible if aged 18 to 70, diagnosed with alopecia and deemed suitable for DPC therapy, and patients were excluded if pregnant. Total RNA was isolated from unfractionated whole blood collected in Tempus Blood RNA tubes. Receptor libraries were prepared by RACE. Sequenced using a NextSeq 500. Library preparation attached unique molecular identifiers to individual cDNA molecules for quantitative, reproducible TCR counting. Each blood RNA sample was used to sequence both TCR alpha and TCR beta chains. Per the source publication's procedure: The median number of TCRs per sample was approximately 98,000, ranging from about 23,224 to 690,600. The Decombinator software suite was used to annotate the V, J and CDR3 of the TCR reads. Every sample was subsampled to the same number of TCRs (28,000) for the PS versus PT1 abundance plots. Expanded TCRs were defined as absent before sensitization and observed at least eight times at the 2-week time point. TCRdb applied fastp at Q25 and MiXCR to the public reads, then kept only in-frame beta chains. Entries are consolidated by CDR3 protein sequence, retaining the most common genes and DNA. TCRdb's processing, not the study's, gives the V and J calls here. The sample table records about 61,000 distinct CDR3 sequences; roughly 6.7% of these occur just once. Over 1.5% of the sample lies in the top ten.

This clonotype was detected a few times. The antigen it binds to is not known. Base qualities are not provided; no much larger clone lies one nucleotide away. V has 6 bases trimmed and J has 4 bases trimmed; junction bases matching no gene number 10. There are 16 amino acids in the CDR3, from cysteine to phenylalanine inclusive. This entry keeps only the CDR3 DNA: 48 bases, framed from base 1. The germline V gene gives CDR1 as SNHLY and CDR2 as FYNNEI. Recombination joined TRBV2 with TRBJ2-5; 11 middle bases align to TRBD2. The TCR comes from a woman aged 25 to 39 with alopecia areata. Some clones in this sample may be carry-over from other donors' samples. The sample was whole blood, taken in connection with sensitization to the hapten diphenylcyclopropenone (DPC). The CDR3 is CASRGGLAVFSETQYF. In nucleotide form, the sequence is TGTGCCAGCAGGGGGGGACTAGCGGTCTTCTCAGAGACCCAGTACTTC.